Shown below are 3 T cell receptor beta chains from a single sample sequenced in a study of shared clonotypes between healthy human individuals (dated by TCRdb to the early 2020s). Library method: the immunoSEQ multiplex PCR assay. The source is immuneACCESS, and TCRdb retained only in-frame sequences with V and J called. Part of the clones is not carried over; for the studies checked, unresolved V genes explain less than half of this, and the remainder is unexplained. The sample includes over 2 million clones, with 95% observed a single time. 0.1% to 0.15% of the sample goes to the ten largest clones. Sequencing input: naive CD4+ T cells sorted from blood. The sample's cell subset or site, from its label and the paper: CD45RA+ positively selected. Receptor source: a man aged 18 to 29 in good health.

Details on this clone: Different DNA sequences within this sample yield the same CDR3. The J gene is TRBJ1-4, the V gene TRBV5-1; D remains ambiguous. This CDR3 contains 14 residues. Trimming removed 0 bases from V and 4 bases from J, with 7 bases in between. Germline values: CDR1 SGHRS, CDR2 YFSETQ. As DNA, the CDR3 is TGCGCCAGCAGCTTGGAGGGAGGTAATGAAAAACTGTTTTTT. It translates to CASSLEGGNEKLFF.

The chain is built from TRBV29-1 and TRBJ1-1; 7 bases align to TRBD1. This CDR3 is 13 amino acids long. The V gene end was trimmed by 6 bases and the J gene end by 8 bases; junction bases not matched to a gene: 12. Germline V gives CDR1 SQVTM, CDR2 ANQGSEA. The CDR3, as DNA: TGCAGCGTGGAACAGGGGTCAGGGGGGGAAGCTTTCTTT. It yields the protein CSVEQGSGGEAFF.

This chain connects TRBV6-5 to TRBJ1-3; TRBD1 agrees at 8 bases. The germline V gene has CDR1 MNHEY and CDR2 SVGAGI. This CDR3 has 13 residues. V lost 6 bases, J lost 3 bases, and 1 base stayed unmatched. The DNA of the CDR3 is TGTGCCAGCAGGGACAGGGTTGGAAACACCATATATTTT. This translates into CASRDRVGNTIYF.